The source of this TCR beta chain is a study of blood T cell repertoires in COVID-19. Across the whole study: T cells, B-cell-depleted T cells, or PBMCs supplied cDNA or gDNA.

Seattle-derived patients entered the study during active infection and were followed longitudinally. V dropped 4 bases and J dropped 0; count of bases not matched to a gene: 10. The CDR3 totals 19 residues. CDR1 is MNHNS and CDR2 is SASEGT in the germline V gene. Authors' methods: Reference gene primer amplification yielded estimated nucleated cell counts. TCRdb keeps only in-frame clones here, not all; method: immunoSEQ multiplex PCR. D and trimming come from the DNA, and the V and J calls and clone size come from that table. The sample consists of fewer than 400,000 clones, 90% of them appearing once.

The material sequenced was peripheral blood. This chain connects TRBV6-1 to TRBJ2-1; 12 bases agree with TRBD2. The TCR sequence derives from a woman aged 30 to 39 with COVID-19, enrolled during active disease. The CDR3 region is CASSGRRLAGGSSYNEQFF. CDR3 in DNA: TGTGCCAGCAGTGGCCGCCGCCTAGCGGGAGGGAGCTCCTACAATGAGCAGTTCTTC.